This T cell receptor beta chain derives from a study of T cell responses to AZD1222 COVID-19 vaccine. Broader study findings: Clonal diversity was possibly underestimated; the donors were predominantly white British and more often female. It was only after the peak T cell response that any repertoires were sampled. Reportedly, nearly half the spike-specific TCRs target unmutated variant regions. Of the AZD1222 recipients, only 6 or 7 were seropositive at baseline.

Sequencing was performed with immunoSEQ multiplex PCR; in TCRdb, only in-frame clones are kept and a portion is missing. The data show about 150,000 clones, with more than 85% seen just once and about 3.8% held by the top ten. Concerning this clone: Its specificity is unknown.

Germline V gives CDR1 SGHTA, CDR2 FQGNSA. The CDR3 extends over 13 amino acids. V shed 1 base and J shed 5 bases, with 8 bases lying between them. The chain employs TRBV7-2 and TRBJ2-5; D is unclear. This sequence originates from an adult in good health. The source material was peripheral blood, sampled on day 0 of AZD1222 vaccination. CDR3 in amino acids: CASSLEGWETQYF. The CDR3 coding sequence is TGTGCCAGCAGCTTAGAGGGCTGGGAGACCCAGTACTTC.